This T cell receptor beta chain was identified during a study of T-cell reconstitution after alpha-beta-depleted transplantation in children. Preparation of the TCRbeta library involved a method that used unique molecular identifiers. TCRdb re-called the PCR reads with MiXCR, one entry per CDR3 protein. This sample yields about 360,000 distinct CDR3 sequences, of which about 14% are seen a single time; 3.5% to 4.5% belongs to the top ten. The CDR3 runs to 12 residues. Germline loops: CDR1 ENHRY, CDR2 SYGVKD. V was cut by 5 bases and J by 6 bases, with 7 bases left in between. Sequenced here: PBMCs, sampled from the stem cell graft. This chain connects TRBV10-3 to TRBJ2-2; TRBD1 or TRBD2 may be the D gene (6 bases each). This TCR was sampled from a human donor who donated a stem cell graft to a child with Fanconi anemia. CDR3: CAISRGAGELFF. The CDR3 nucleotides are TGTGCCATCAGTAGGGGGGCCGGGGAGCTGTTTTTT.